Shown below are 32 T cell receptor beta chains from a single sample sequenced in a study of cytomegalovirus exposure and HLA in healthy donors. Researchers ran the PCR with 60 Vbeta and 13 Jbeta primers. TCRdb keeps only in-frame clones here, not all; method: immunoSEQ multiplex PCR. This table has 90,000 to 110,000 clones, less than 80% appearing once. The sequencing sample was made of PBMCs. These receptors came from a man aged 25 to 40 in good health and CMV-seronegative.

This chain uses TRBV6-5 with TRBJ2-7; weak D call: TRBD1 (6 bases). Germline values: CDR1 MNHEY, CDR2 SVGAGI. V lost 1 base and J 3 bases, leaving 13 bases between the germline ends. The CDR3 covers 15 residues. The CDR3 loop reads CASSYLGAGGYEQYF. CDR3 nucleotides: TGTGCCAGCAGTTACTTGGGGGCCGGAGGCTACGAGCAGTACTTC.

The chain uses TRBV6-5 and TRBJ1-2, with 7 nucleotides matching TRBD1. CDR3 length: 15 amino acids. With 1 base clipped from V and 5 bases from J, the junction kept 7 bases outside the gene matches. CDR1 and CDR2 (germline): MNHEY, SVGAGI. The CDR3 sequence: CASSYFDRAGYGYTF. The CDR3 DNA sequence: TGTGCCAGCAGTTACTTCGACAGGGCAGGATATGGCTACACCTTC.

This chain connects TRBV25-1 to TRBJ1-3; 7 bases align to TRBD1. Germline V gene data show CDR1 as MGHDK and CDR2 as SYGVNS. The V and J ends lost 6 bases and 0 bases, in that order; junction bases with no gene match: 2. The CDR3 spans 14 residues. CDR3 DNA: TGTGCCAGCAGGAACAGGGGCTCTGGAAACACCATATATTTT. Protein sequence: CASRNRGSGNTIYF.

This chain links TRBV2 with TRBJ1-2; no definite D call. The V end lost 2 bases, the J end lost 6 bases, and 16 bases lay between the germline ends. Germline CDR1 reads SNHLY; CDR2 reads FYNNEI. The CDR3 extends over 15 amino acids. The CDR3 sequence is CASSELGVKGHGYTF. CDR3 in DNA: TGTGCCAGCAGTGAACTCGGGGTTAAAGGGCATGGCTACACCTTC. Full variable domain (remainder filled in from reference TRBV2 and TRBJ1-2): EPEVTQTPSHQVTQMGQEVILRCVPISNHLYFYWYRQILGQKVEFLVSFYNNEISEKSEIFDDQFSVERPDGSNFTLKIRSTKLEDSAMYFCASSELGVKGHGYTFGSGTRLTVV.

This chain uses TRBV5-8 with TRBJ2-1; the D gene is possibly TRBD1 (5 bases). CDR3 length: 15 amino acids. CDR1 and CDR2 from the germline V gene are SGHTS and YDEGEE. V lost 0 bases, J lost 0 bases, and 7 bases lay in between. As DNA, the CDR3 is TGTGCCAGCAGCTTGGGGGGCCCCTCCTACAATGAGCAGTTCTTC. Residues: CASSLGGPSYNEQFF.

The chain combines TRBV29-1 with TRBJ2-1; D may be TRBD2 (7 bases). The V gene's germline CDR1 is SQVTM and CDR2 ANQGSEA. Trimming took 5 bases from V and 1 from J, leaving 9 bases between them. The CDR3 is 13 residues long. Here the CDR3 reads CSVRGGSYNEQFF. CDR3 in DNA: TGCAGCGTTAGGGGGGGATCCTACAATGAGCAGTTCTTC.

This sequence joins TRBV10-3 and TRBJ1-5; 7 bases line up with TRBD1. Germline lookup yields CDR1 ENHRY and CDR2 SYGVKD. V trimming: 4 bases; J trimming: 4 bases; junction bases outside the gene matches: 4. This CDR3 region has 14 residues. CDR3 in DNA: TGTGCCATCAGTGGGGACAGCCCGAATCAGCCCCAGCATTTT. It encodes CAISGDSPNQPQHF.

In this sample, this clone turned up once. This chain joins TRBV9 and TRBJ2-1; no reliable D call. CDR3 length: 13 residues. The V gene's germline CDR1 is SGDLS and CDR2 YYNGEE. The V and J ends lost 0 bases and 2 bases respectively, with 3 bases between them. The CDR3 bases are TGTGCCAGCAGCGTAGACACCTACAATGAGCAGTTCTTC. Translating it yields CASSVDTYNEQFF.

The chain joins TRBV5-4 to TRBJ1-6; D is perhaps TRBD1 (5 bases). The CDR3 totals 15 residues. Germline V CDR1 and CDR2: SGHNT, YYREEE (reference sequence). The V and J ends lost 0 bases and 9 bases respectively, with 13 bases between them. CDR3 bases: TGTGCCAGCAGCTTGGGAGCGGGGGTGGCTTCACCCCTCCACTTT. This translates into CASSLGAGVASPLHF.

The J gene is TRBJ2-1, the V gene TRBV28; 9 bases align to TRBD2. This CDR3 comprises 14 residues. V shed 7 bases and J 8 bases; nucleotides not matched to a gene: 9. Looked up from germline, CDR1 is MDHEN and CDR2 is SYDVKM. The DNA of the CDR3 is TGTGCCAGCATGTCAGGACTAGCGAACGATGAGCAGTTCTTC. Amino acid sequence: CASMSGLANDEQFF.

A few counts support this clone. The chain is built from TRBV5-1 and TRBJ2-7; a weak D match, TRBD2 (6 bases). CDR3 size: 15 residues. V lost 0 bases, J lost 4 bases, and 14 bases lay in between. Germline CDR1 is SGHRS and CDR2 is YFSETQ. The CDR3 coding sequence is TGCGCCAGCAGCTTGGCCATCCGGGGGACGTACGAGCAGTACTTC. It translates to CASSLAIRGTYEQYF.

J is TRBJ1-1 and V is TRBV19, with TRBD1 as a possible D gene (5 bases). Trimming stripped 2 bases from V and 5 bases from J, with 9 bases between. Germline V gene data show CDR1 as LNHDA and CDR2 as SQIVND (reference sequence). The length of the CDR3 is 13 residues. CDR3 protein: CASSIQGRTEAFF. CDR3 nucleotide sequence: TGTGCCAGTAGTATACAGGGTAGGACTGAAGCTTTCTTT.

Concerning this clone itself: One end of the junction varies from germline; a read error may be responsible. V and J are TRBV10-2 and TRBJ1-5; D ambiguous. Per germline, CDR1 WSHSY and CDR2 SAAADI. The length of the CDR3 is 15 residues. The CDR3 DNA follows: TGCGCCAGCAGTGAGTCAAGTTATAGCAATCGGCCCCAGCATTTT. This encodes CASSESSYSNRPQHF.

This clone was recorded a few times. The chain carries TRBV4-3 and TRBJ2-5; 8 positions agree with TRBD2. J gave up 2 bases and V 3 bases, and 11 bases lay outside the gene matches. The CDR3 runs to 17 residues. The germline CDR1 and CDR2 sequences are LGHNA and YSLEER. This CDR3 is CASSQGGGAGVQETQYF. CDR3 DNA sequence: TGCGCCAGCAGCCAGGGGGGGGGAGCGGGGGTGCAAGAGACCCAGTACTTC.

This rearrangement joins TRBV4-3 to TRBJ1-4; 10 bases agree with TRBD1. Per germline, CDR1 LGHNA and CDR2 YSLEER. The CDR3 has 18 amino acids. The V segment lost 2 bases and the J segment 0 bases; nucleotides outside the gene matches: 6. CDR3 sequence (DNA): TGCGCCAGCAGCCAAACGTCGACAGGGGGCACAACTAATGAAAAACTGTTTTTT. Protein sequence: CASSQTSTGGTTNEKLFF.

The chain employs TRBV4-3 and TRBJ2-7, with a possible D match to TRBD2 (7 bases). The CDR3 runs 18 residues. Germline V CDR1 and CDR2: LGHNA, YSLEER. V was clipped by 0 bases and J by 0 bases, with 18 bases between them. The CDR3 nucleotides read TGCGCCAGCAGCCAAGATTGGAGAAGGGGGGGGAGCTCCTACGAGCAGTACTTC. It encodes CASSQDWRRGGSSYEQYF.

V usage is TRBV14 and J usage is TRBJ2-1; D uncertain. V was clipped by 0 bases and J by 9 bases, with 3 bases between them. Germline V gene sequence: CDR1 SGHDN, CDR2 FVKESK. CDR3 length: 11 residues. CDR3 region: CASSQDSEQFF. The CDR3 coding sequence is TGTGCCAGCAGCCAAGACTCTGAGCAGTTCTTC.

This clone was detected only a few times. The V call is TRBV19, the J call TRBJ2-1; a possible D gene is TRBD2 (5 bases). CDR3 length: 11 amino acids. Trimming cost V 5 bases and J 9 bases, with 8 bases left between them. Germline CDR1 reads LNHDA; CDR2 reads SQIVND (reference sequence). The CDR3 region is CASSRGGEQFF. CDR3 coding DNA: TGTGCCAGTAGTCGCGGAGGTGAGCAGTTCTTC.

V gene TRBV19 combines with J gene TRBJ1-2; D perhaps matches TRBD1 (6 bases). The length of the CDR3 is 14 residues. The germline V gene has CDR1 LNHDA and CDR2 SQIVND (reference sequence). V lost 8 bases, J lost 8 bases, and 21 bases lay in between. CDR3 sequence: CASRGTSGGLGYTF. In DNA, the CDR3 is TGTGCCAGTCGAGGGACATCTGGGGGCTTAGGCTACACCTTC.

J is TRBJ1-1 and V is TRBV6-1; tentatively, D is TRBD1 (5 bases). The CDR3 sequence is 14 residues long. The ends were cut back, 9 bases at V and 4 bases at J, with 18 bases in the middle. Per the germline V gene, CDR1 is MNHNS and CDR2 is SASEGT. This CDR3 is CASNPGGFRTEAFF. The CDR3 DNA sequence: TGTGCCAGTAACCCTGGGGGGTTTCGCACTGAAGCTTTCTTT.

This sequence joins TRBV10-3 and TRBJ1-4; 8 bases are a match to TRBD1. CDR3 length equals 15 residues. Germline CDR1 is ENHRY and CDR2 is SYGVKD. The V and J ends lost 5 bases and 2 bases, in that order; junction bases with no gene match: 4. The CDR3 nucleotides are TGTGCCATCAGTCCAACAGGGGGGACTAATGAAAAACTGTTTTTT. Translated: CAISPTGGTNEKLFF.

The V and J genes are TRBV7-2 and TRBJ2-7, with a weak D call TRBD2 (6 bases). This CDR3 has 13 amino acids. The V gene lost 5 bases and the J gene lost 4 bases, with 12 bases spanning the gap. Germline V CDR1 and CDR2: SGHTA, FQGNSA. This chain's CDR3 is CASSAGSGYEQYF. In DNA form, the CDR3 reads TGTGCCAGCAGCGCCGGGAGCGGTTACGAGCAGTACTTC.

This clone was detected only once. CDR3 residues: CASSIWMGTPVSHEQYF. Written as DNA, the CDR3 is TGTGCCAGCAGCATATGGATGGGGACACCGGTATCTCACGAGCAGTACTTC. The rearrangement uses TRBV21-1 and TRBJ2-7; TRBD1, the D gene given by the table, was not confirmed from the DNA. TRBV21-1 is described as a pseudogene. CDR3 length equals 17 residues.

V gene TRBV5-4 combines with J gene TRBJ1-1, with D maybe TRBD1 (5 bases). The CDR3 totals 13 residues. The V end was cut by 5 bases, the J end by 1 base, with 9 bases between. The V gene's germline CDR1 is SGHNT and CDR2 YYREEE (reference sequence). The CDR3 spells CASSRDRNTEAFF. The CDR3, as DNA: TGTGCCAGCAGTCGAGACAGGAACACTGAAGCTTTCTTT.

The chain couples TRBV10-3 to TRBJ2-1; 11 nucleotides line up with TRBD2. This CDR3 has 12 amino acids. J was trimmed by 8 bases and V by 11 bases; bases with no gene match: 5. CDR1 and CDR2 (germline): ENHRY, SYGVKD. The CDR3 sequence is CAATSGSHEQFF. CDR3 coding DNA: TGTGCCGCTACTAGCGGGAGCCATGAGCAGTTCTTC.

The chain joins TRBV7-8 to TRBJ2-7; 7 nucleotides match TRBD1. CDR3 size: 20 residues. CDR1 is SGHVS, CDR2 FQNEAQ, per germline. V lost 3 bases, J lost 2 bases, and 22 bases stayed unmatched. This CDR3 reads CASSLQDTTGSIYRTYEQYF. The CDR3 bases are TGTGCCAGCAGCTTGCAGGATACGACAGGGTCTATATACCGAACCTACGAGCAGTACTTC.

The rearrangement joins TRBV5-1 to TRBJ1-5, with 9 bases lining up with TRBD1. Germline V gives CDR1 SGHRS, CDR2 YFSETQ. This CDR3 region has 14 residues. V gave up 4 bases and J gave up 5 bases; unmatched junction bases: 4. As DNA, the CDR3 is TGCGCCAGCAGCCTGTGGACAGGGGATCAGCCCCAGCATTTT. Protein sequence: CASSLWTGDQPQHF.

V is TRBV28 and J is TRBJ2-5, with a possible D match to TRBD1 (6 bases). The length of the CDR3 is 15 residues. Trimming stripped 4 bases from V and 5 bases from J, with 17 bases between. Germline loops: CDR1 MDHEN, CDR2 SYDVKM. CDR3 protein: CASSSPLGGAETQYF. The CDR3 nucleotides are TGTGCCAGCAGTTCCCCTCTTGGGGGCGCCGAGACCCAGTACTTC.

The chain uses TRBV7-9 and TRBJ2-2; possibly TRBD2 for D (6 bases). The CDR3 is 16 amino acids. Trimming removed 4 bases from V and 1 base from J, with 13 bases in between. Per germline, CDR1 SEHNR and CDR2 FQNEAQ (reference sequence). CDR3 region: CASSYPRGLNTGELFF. The DNA of the CDR3 is TGTGCCAGCAGCTACCCCCGGGGGTTGAACACCGGGGAGCTGTTTTTT.

V and J are TRBV7-9 and TRBJ2-1; 8 bases line up with TRBD2. The V and J ends lost 5 bases and 5 bases, in that order; junction bases with no gene match: 11. Looked up from germline, CDR1 is SEHNR and CDR2 is FQNEAQ (reference sequence). The CDR3 is made up of 16 amino acids. Here the CDR3 reads CASSDYSGVWNNEQFF. The DNA of the CDR3 is TGTGCCAGCAGCGATTATAGCGGGGTATGGAACAATGAGCAGTTCTTC.

V is TRBV19 and J is TRBJ2-5, with D maybe TRBD2 (6 bases). Germline V CDR1 and CDR2: LNHDA, SQIVND (reference sequence). The CDR3 is 16 residues long. Trimming took 6 bases from V and 0 from J, leaving 17 bases between them. DNA of the CDR3: TGTGCCAGTAGGCCCCTCGCGCGGGGTTACCAAGAGACCCAGTACTTC. Translating it yields CASRPLARGYQETQYF.

The chain is built from TRBV4-3 and TRBJ2-2; D perhaps matches TRBD2 (6 bases). The V end lost 5 bases, the J end lost 0 bases, and 10 bases lay between the germline ends. The CDR3 loop spans 15 amino acids. Per the germline V gene, CDR1 is LGHNA and CDR2 is YSLEER. The DNA of the CDR3 is TGCGCCAGCAGCGAATCGGGAGCGAACACCGGGGAGCTGTTTTTT. Amino acid sequence: CASSESGANTGELFF.